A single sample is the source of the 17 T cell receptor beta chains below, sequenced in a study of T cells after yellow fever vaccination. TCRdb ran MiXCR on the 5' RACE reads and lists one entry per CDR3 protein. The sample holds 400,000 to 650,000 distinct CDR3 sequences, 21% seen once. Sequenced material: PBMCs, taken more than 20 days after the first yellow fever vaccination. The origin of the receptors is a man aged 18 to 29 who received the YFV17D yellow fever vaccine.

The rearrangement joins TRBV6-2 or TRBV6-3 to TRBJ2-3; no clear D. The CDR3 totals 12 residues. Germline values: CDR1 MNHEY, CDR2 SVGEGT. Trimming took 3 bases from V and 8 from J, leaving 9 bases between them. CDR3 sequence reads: CASSYASPTQYF. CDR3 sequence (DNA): TGTGCCAGCAGTTATGCTAGTCCTACGCAGTATTTT.

The CDR3, as DNA: TGTGCCAGCAGCGTAATGGGTACATTCACTGAAGCTTTCTTT. This translates into CASSVMGTFTEAFF. The chain is built from TRBV9 and TRBJ1-1; D uncertain. CDR1 is SGDLS and CDR2 is YYNGEE in the germline V gene. Trimming took off 1 base at V and 4 bases at J, with 11 bases between the two ends. The CDR3 runs 14 residues.

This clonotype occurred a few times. As DNA, the CDR3 is TGTGCCAGCAGCGTAGAGGTAACTAACGCTCCCTACGAGCAGTACTTC. Encoded protein: CASSVEVTNAPYEQYF. The chain employs TRBV9 and TRBJ2-7; D unresolved. V was clipped by 0 bases and J by 2 bases, with 15 bases between them. Looked up from germline, CDR1 is SGDLS and CDR2 is YYNGEE. The CDR3 runs 16 residues.

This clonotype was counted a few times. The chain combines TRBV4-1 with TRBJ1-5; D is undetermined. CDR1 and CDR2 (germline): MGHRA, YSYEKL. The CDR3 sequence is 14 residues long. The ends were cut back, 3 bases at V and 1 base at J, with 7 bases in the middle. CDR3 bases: TGCGCCAGCAGCCACCCGGGGAGCAATCAGCCCCAGCATTTT. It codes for CASSHPGSNQPQHF.

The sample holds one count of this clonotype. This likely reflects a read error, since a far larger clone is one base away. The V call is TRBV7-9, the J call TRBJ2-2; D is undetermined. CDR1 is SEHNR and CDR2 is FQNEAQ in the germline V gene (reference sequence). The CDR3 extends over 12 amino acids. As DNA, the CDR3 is TGTCCCAGCAGCTTAAACACCGGGGAGCTGTTTTTT. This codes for CPSSLNTGELFF.

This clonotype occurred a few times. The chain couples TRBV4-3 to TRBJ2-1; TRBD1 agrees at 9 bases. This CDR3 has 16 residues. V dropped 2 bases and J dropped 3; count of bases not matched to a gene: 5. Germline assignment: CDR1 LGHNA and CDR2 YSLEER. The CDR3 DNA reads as TGCGCCAGCAGCCAAAGGGGGGACAGGGTCTACAATGAGCAGTTCTTC. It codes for CASSQRGDRVYNEQFF.

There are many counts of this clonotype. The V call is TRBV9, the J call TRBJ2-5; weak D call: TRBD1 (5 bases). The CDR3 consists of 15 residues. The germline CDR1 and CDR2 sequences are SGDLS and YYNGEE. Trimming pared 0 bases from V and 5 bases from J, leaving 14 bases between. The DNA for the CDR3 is TGTGCCAGCAGCGTAGACGGAGCTTCAGGGGAGACCCAGTACTTC. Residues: CASSVDGASGETQYF.

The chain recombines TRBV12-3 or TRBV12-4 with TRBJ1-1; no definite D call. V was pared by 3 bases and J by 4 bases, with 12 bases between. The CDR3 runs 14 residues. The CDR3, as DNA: TGTGCCAGCAGTTTCGGTGAGGACGGCACTGAAGCTTTCTTT. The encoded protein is CASSFGEDGTEAFF.

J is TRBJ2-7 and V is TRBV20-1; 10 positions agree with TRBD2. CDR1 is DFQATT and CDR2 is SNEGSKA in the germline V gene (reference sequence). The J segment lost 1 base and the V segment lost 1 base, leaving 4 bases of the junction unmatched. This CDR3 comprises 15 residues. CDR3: CSARARTSGSYEQYF. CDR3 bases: TGCAGTGCTAGAGCCCGGACTAGCGGTTCCTACGAGCAGTACTTC.

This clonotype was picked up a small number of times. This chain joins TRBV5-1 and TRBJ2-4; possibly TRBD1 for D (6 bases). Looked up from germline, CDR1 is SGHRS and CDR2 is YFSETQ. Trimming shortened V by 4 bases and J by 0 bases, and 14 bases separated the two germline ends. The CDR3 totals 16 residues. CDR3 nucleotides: TGCGCCAGCAGCACTGGACAGCCCCTAGCCAAAAACATTCAGTACTTC. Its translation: CASSTGQPLAKNIQYF.

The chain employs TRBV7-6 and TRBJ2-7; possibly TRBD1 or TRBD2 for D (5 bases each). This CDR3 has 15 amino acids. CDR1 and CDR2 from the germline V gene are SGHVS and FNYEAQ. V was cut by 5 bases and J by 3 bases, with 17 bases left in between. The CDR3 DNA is TGTGCCAGCAGCCCCTCGGGACCCCTTCTCTACGAGCAGTACGTC. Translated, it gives CASSPSGPLLYEQYV.

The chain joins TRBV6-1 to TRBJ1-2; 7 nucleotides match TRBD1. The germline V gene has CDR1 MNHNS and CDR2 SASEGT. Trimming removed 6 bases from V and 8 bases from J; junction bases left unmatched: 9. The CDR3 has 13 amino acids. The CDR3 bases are TGTGCCAGCAGAAACCTAGGACAGGCAGGCTACACCTTC. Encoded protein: CASRNLGQAGYTF.

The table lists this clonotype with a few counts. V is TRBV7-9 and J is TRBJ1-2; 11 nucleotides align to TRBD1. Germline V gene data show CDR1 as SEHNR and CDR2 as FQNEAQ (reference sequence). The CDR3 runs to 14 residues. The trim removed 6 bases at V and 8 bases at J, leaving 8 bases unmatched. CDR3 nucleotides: TGTGCCAGCAGTGGACAGGGGGCCTCTTGGGGCTACACCTTC. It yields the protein CASSGQGASWGYTF.

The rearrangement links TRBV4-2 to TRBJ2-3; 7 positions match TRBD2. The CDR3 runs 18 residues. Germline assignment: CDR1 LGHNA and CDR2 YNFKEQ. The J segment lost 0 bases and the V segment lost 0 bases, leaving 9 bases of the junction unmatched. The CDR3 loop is CASSQEPSLAASTDTQYF. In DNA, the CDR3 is TGTGCCAGCAGCCAAGAACCGTCCCTAGCGGCTAGCACAGATACGCAGTATTTT.

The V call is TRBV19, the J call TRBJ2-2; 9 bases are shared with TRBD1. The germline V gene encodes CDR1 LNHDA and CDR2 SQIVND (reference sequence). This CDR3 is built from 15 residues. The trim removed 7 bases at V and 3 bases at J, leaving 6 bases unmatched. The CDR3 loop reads CASIPGTGYTGELFF. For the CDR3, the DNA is TGTGCCAGTATCCCCGGGACAGGGTACACCGGGGAGCTGTTTTTT.

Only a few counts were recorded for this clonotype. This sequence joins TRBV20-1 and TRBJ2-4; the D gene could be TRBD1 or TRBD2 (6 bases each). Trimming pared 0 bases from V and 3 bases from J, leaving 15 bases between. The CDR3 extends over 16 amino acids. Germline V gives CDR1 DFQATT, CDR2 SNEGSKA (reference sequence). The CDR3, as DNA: TGCAGTGCTAGAGAGGAGGGGGGACGAGTCAAAAACATTCAGTACTTC. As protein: CSAREEGGRVKNIQYF.

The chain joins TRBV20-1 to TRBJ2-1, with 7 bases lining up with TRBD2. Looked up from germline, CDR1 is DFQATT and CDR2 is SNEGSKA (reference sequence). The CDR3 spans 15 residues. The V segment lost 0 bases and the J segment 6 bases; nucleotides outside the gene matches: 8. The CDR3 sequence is CSARDGGLSGNEQFF. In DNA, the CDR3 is TGCAGTGCTAGAGATGGGGGACTATCTGGCAATGAGCAGTTCTTC.